What follows is one T cell receptor (beta chain) and its context. The sample belongs to a study of technical replicates of blood from a handful of donors. Method: immunoSEQ multiplex PCR; TCRdb's copy keeps in-frame clones and lacks some. The sample contains over 90,000 clones, about 96% of which appear only once. With 3 bases removed from V and 2 bases from J, the gap between germline ends came to 11 bases. The germline CDR1 and CDR2 sequences are MDHEN and SYDVKM. The CDR3 has 14 amino acids. This rearrangement joins TRBV28 to TRBJ2-7; maybe TRBD1 (6 bases). This TCR was sampled from a human donor in good health. Sequences were obtained from T cells isolated from PBMCs. CDR3 nucleotides: TGTGCCAGCAGTTTCCCCGGACAGACCTACGAGCAGTACTTC. This gives the protein CASSFPGQTYEQYF.